This note documents a single TCR beta chain sequence. V lost 7 bases to trimming and J lost 2 bases, with 10 bases between them. Germline V gene lookup returns CDR1 ENHRY and CDR2 SYGVKD. The CDR3 contains 13 residues. The data were obtained in a study of cytomegalovirus exposure and HLA in healthy donors. Regarding donors, all were healthy bone marrow donors. Both 60 Vbeta primers and 13 Jbeta primers went into the PCR. In the original workflow: Among the unique TCR beta chains that a later analysis counted, roughly 80 million in all, around 11 million were shared. Assay: immunoSEQ multiplex PCR; the TCRdb copy retains only in-frame clones and omits some. For V, J and clone size, that table is used; D and trimming come from the DNA. The table lists around 90,000 clones, about 85% of them singletons.

The TCR comes from a man aged 40-49 years in good health and CMV-seropositive. Sequencing was done on a sample of PBMCs. This chain links TRBV10-3 with TRBJ2-3; D unclear. The CDR3 reads CAITGASTDTQYF. CDR3 nucleotide sequence: TGTGCCATCACCGGAGCCTCCACAGATACGCAGTATTTT.